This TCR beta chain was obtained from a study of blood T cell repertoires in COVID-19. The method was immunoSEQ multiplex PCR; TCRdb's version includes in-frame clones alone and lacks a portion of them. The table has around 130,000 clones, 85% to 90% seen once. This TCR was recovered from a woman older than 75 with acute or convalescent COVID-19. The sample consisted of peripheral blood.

This CDR3 is CASSLARTGVDEQYF. CDR3 DNA: TGTGCCAGCAGCTTGGCCCGGACAGGGGTCGACGAGCAGTACTTC. This chain links TRBV5-4 with TRBJ2-7; the match to TRBD1 covers 9 bases. CDR1 and CDR2 (germline): SGHNT, YYREEE (reference sequence). The CDR3 extends over 15 amino acids. The junction had 6 bases not matched to a gene; V was cut back by 0 bases and J by 5 bases. Looking up the rest from reference TRBV5-4 and TRBJ2-7 gives the full variable domain: ETGVTQSPTHLIKTRGQQVTLRCSSQSGHNTVSWYQQALGQGPQFIFQYYREEENGRGNFPPRFSGLQFPNYSSELNVNALELDDSALYLCASSLARTGVDEQYFGPGTRLTVT.